This T cell receptor beta chain was captured in a study of HIV-infected patients and healthy controls. Alpha and beta constant-region primers primed reverse transcription of 400 to 500 ng RNA. Separate chain-specific third strand synthesis with multiplexing indices produced the alpha and beta libraries. One primer pair amplified all rearrangements per chain; each cDNA got molecular barcodes. From the 5' RACE reads, TCRdb called clonotypes with MiXCR, one entry per CDR3 protein. The data contain 5,000 to 7,500 distinct CDR3 sequences, over 7% of them seen just once; the ten biggest clones take up 20% to 25%. Per the germline V gene, CDR1 is SGHTA and CDR2 is FQGNSA. The CDR3 spans 13 residues. Trimming removed 3 bases at V and 1 base at J, with 3 bases between. Findings of the study overall: About three months of therapy was arguably too brief to observe immune reconstitution in treated samples.

Follow-up blood was drawn about 14 weeks, roughly three months, after antiretroviral therapy began. Whole blood was used without fractionation, so all unsorted peripheral T cells were included. On this clonotype: No antigen is known for it.

The origin of this receptor is an adult with HIV infection. The sample was blood, taken during antiretroviral therapy. The chain carries TRBV7-2 and TRBJ2-2, with unresolved D. The CDR3 DNA reads as TGTGCCAGCAGCTTCAGGAACACCGGGGAGCTGTTTTTT. Amino acid sequence: CASSFRNTGELFF.